The clone carrying this T cell receptor (beta chain) was recorded at least ten times. Its antigen is not known. Diagnoses were made from clinical symptoms, serum measures (thyroxine and TRAb), thyroid ultrasound and orbital computed tomography. V was cut by 1 base and J by 1 base, with 9 bases left in between. Germline V lookup: CDR1 SGHTA, CDR2 FQGNSA. This CDR3 is built from 15 residues. This specimen comes from a study of T cells in Graves' hyperthyroidism and ophthalmopathy. Broader study findings: Most clonotypes that expanded in the thyroid above 0.001 also showed up in blood.

From RNA transcripts, TCR beta CDR3 regions were amplified. The HTBI primer set served for first-round RT-PCR of the TCR CDR3. TCRdb processed the multiplex PCR reads anew with MiXCR; each CDR3 protein has one entry. The sample includes around 620,000 distinct CDR3 sequences, 16% of them seen just once. The V call is TRBV7-2, the J call TRBJ2-3, with a possible D match to TRBD2 (5 bases). The specimen sequenced was blood. The clonotype originates from a woman aged 25 to 39 with Graves' hyperthyroidism. The DNA for the CDR3 is TGTGCCAGCAGCTTAGACCGTAGCGGCACAGATACGCAGTATTTT. Translated: CASSLDRSGTDTQYF.